The 26 T cell receptor beta chains given below trace back to one sample, sequenced in a study of identical twins. TCRdb re-analysed the 5' RACE reads in MiXCR, keeping a single row per CDR3 protein. This sample yields about 720,000 distinct CDR3 sequences, of which 8% to 9% are seen a single time; approximately 0.89% belongs to the top ten. These sequences were also reported in another study, on yellow fever vaccine responses in identical twins.

Specimen: PBMCs. These receptors were collected from a woman between 18 and 30 years old in good health.

The rearrangement links TRBV7-2 to TRBJ2-3; TRBD1 is a possible D gene (8 bases). V shed 5 bases and J shed 4 bases, with 16 bases lying between them. The germline V gene has CDR1 SGHTA and CDR2 FQGNSA. This CDR3 region has 15 residues. CDR3 region: CASSNRQGRADTQYF. CDR3 coding DNA: TGTGCCAGCAGCAACAGACAGGGGAGGGCAGATACGCAGTATTTT.

This clonotype was counted ten times or more. The chain carries TRBV29-1 and TRBJ2-7; TRBD1 agrees at 10 bases. The V gene's germline CDR1 is SQVTM and CDR2 ANQGSEA. The CDR3 runs 14 residues. Germline trimming cut 5 bases from V and 7 bases from J; bases unmatched to any gene: 11. CDR3 loop: CSVLRQGATGEQYF. CDR3 nucleotides: TGCAGCGTTCTCAGACAGGGGGCGACGGGTGAGCAGTACTTC.

This clonotype has a handful of counts. The DNA of the CDR3 is TGCAGCGTCCCCTCCACCCTGAACACCGGGGAGCTGTTTTTT. Translating it yields CSVPSTLNTGELFF. The chain couples TRBV29-1 to TRBJ2-2; D is unclear. Germline V gene sequence: CDR1 SQVTM, CDR2 ANQGSEA. The ends were cut back, 6 bases at V and 1 base at J, with 12 bases in the middle. This CDR3 is 14 amino acids long.

This clonotype was seen a handful of times. DNA of the CDR3: TGCGCCAGCAGCTCTAGGCCTAGCCCCGATACGCAGTATTTT. Translation: CASSSRPSPDTQYF. The gene calls are TRBV5-1 and TRBJ2-3; a weak D match, TRBD2 (5 bases). The CDR3 covers 14 residues. Germline-derived CDR1 and CDR2 are SGHRS and YFSETQ. V lost 3 bases, J lost 6 bases, and 14 bases lay in between.

This clonotype appeared many times. V gene TRBV3-1 combines with J gene TRBJ2-5; D might be TRBD1 or TRBD2, each matching 7 bases. The germline V gene encodes CDR1 LGHDT and CDR2 YNNKEL (reference sequence). V was clipped by 0 bases and J by 3 bases, with 14 bases between them. CDR3 length: 16 residues. The CDR3 loop reads CASSQDWRGTEETQYF. The CDR3 nucleotides read TGTGCCAGCAGCCAAGATTGGCGGGGGACAGAAGAGACCCAGTACTTC.

This clonotype was observed many times. The rearrangement links TRBV29-1 to TRBJ2-7; 11 bases agree with TRBD2. V trimming: 0 bases; J trimming: 1 base; junction bases outside the gene matches: 2. This CDR3 comprises 15 residues. The germline V gene encodes CDR1 SQVTM and CDR2 ANQGSEA. CDR3 sequence (DNA): TGCAGCGTTGAAGATCCTAGCGGGAGGTCCTACGAGCAGTACTTC. Translating gives CSVEDPSGRSYEQYF.

This clonotype has only a few counts. This chain links TRBV3-1 with TRBJ2-7; D may be TRBD2 (6 bases). CDR1 LGHDT and CDR2 YNNKEL come from the germline V gene (reference sequence). The V gene lost 5 bases and the J gene lost 7 bases, with 15 bases spanning the gap. There are 13 residues in the CDR3. Here the CDR3 DNA reads TGTGCCAGCAGCTCCGGGACCGCGGGGGAGCAGTACTTC. Translation gives CASSSGTAGEQYF.

This clonotype was seen more than once but under ten times. The gene calls are TRBV10-3 and TRBJ2-5; D possibly corresponds to TRBD1 (7 bases). The CDR3 sequence is 15 residues long. Trimming shortened V by 8 bases and J by 2 bases, and 18 bases separated the two germline ends. CDR1 is ENHRY, CDR2 SYGVKD, per germline. CDR3 DNA: TGTGCCATCGCCTTCGGACAGGAGGGGCAAGAGACCCAGTACTTC. It codes for CAIAFGQEGQETQYF.

This clonotype was seen more than once but under ten times. This chain links TRBV15 with TRBJ1-5; D gene ambiguous. The CDR3 extends over 15 amino acids. The germline V gene has CDR1 LNHNV and CDR2 YYDKDF (reference sequence). V gave up 1 base and J gave up 3 bases, with 10 bases separating them. This chain's CDR3 is CATSRALGHNQPQHF. The CDR3 DNA follows: TGTGCCACCAGCAGAGCCCTTGGGCACAATCAGCCCCAGCATTTT.

In its sample, this clonotype was seen a few times. This chain uses TRBV7-9 with TRBJ1-1; D unclear. V lost 1 base, J lost 2 bases, and 8 bases lay in between. Germline-derived CDR1 and CDR2 are SEHNR and FQNEAQ (reference sequence). The CDR3 loop spans 14 amino acids. CDR3 protein: CASSLVPSNTEAFF. The CDR3 DNA reads TGTGCCAGCAGCTTAGTTCCTTCAAACACTGAAGCTTTCTTT.

This CDR3 reads CASSQTVYNSPLHF. The DNA for the CDR3 is TGTGCCAGCAGTCAGACGGTCTATAATTCACCCCTCCACTTT. The chain employs TRBV6-1 and TRBJ1-6, with no clear D. Germline assignment: CDR1 MNHNS and CDR2 SASEGT. Trimming left V 5 bases short and J 3 bases short, with 8 bases between. The CDR3 has 14 amino acids.

Only a few counts were recorded for this clonotype. The chain employs TRBV27 and TRBJ1-6, with D perhaps TRBD1 (6 bases). The V gene's germline CDR1 is MNHEY and CDR2 SMNVEV (reference sequence). V was cut by 5 bases and J by 6 bases, with 14 bases left in between. This CDR3 spans 15 amino acids. The CDR3 sequence: CASSTPQGGNSPLHF. Here the CDR3 DNA reads TGTGCCAGCAGTACCCCACAGGGAGGTAATTCACCCCTCCACTTT.

This clonotype occurred a few times. The chain couples TRBV30 to TRBJ1-2, with 7 bases fitting TRBD1. The trim removed 1 base at V and 6 bases at J, leaving 8 bases unmatched. The CDR3 loop spans 14 amino acids. From germline, CDR1 is GTSNPN and CDR2 SVGIG (reference sequence). The CDR3 sequence: CAWSDLSGGDGYTF. CDR3 nucleotide sequence: TGTGCCTGGAGTGACCTGTCAGGGGGGGATGGCTACACCTTC.

The rearrangement links TRBV11-3 to TRBJ2-1; TRBD2 aligns across 11 bases. The germline V gene encodes CDR1 SGHNT and CDR2 YENEEA. The CDR3 spans 16 residues. Trimming removed 5 bases from V and 5 bases from J; junction bases left unmatched: 8. CDR3 residues: CASSPPLAGGDNEQFF. As DNA, the CDR3 is TGTGCCAGCAGCCCCCCCTTAGCGGGAGGGGACAATGAGCAGTTCTTC.

This clonotype was counted only a few times. The chain links TRBV20-1 to TRBJ1-1; D is unresolved. CDR3 length: 12 amino acids. Germline loops: CDR1 DFQATT, CDR2 SNEGSKA (reference sequence). V gave up 6 bases and J gave up 0 bases, with 8 bases separating them. DNA for the CDR3: TGCAGTGCGACTAGTCTGAACACTGAAGCTTTCTTT. Protein product: CSATSLNTEAFF.

The chain has TRBV29-1 and TRBJ2-1; the match to TRBD2 covers 13 bases. The CDR3 consists of 16 residues. The germline V gene has CDR1 SQVTM and CDR2 ANQGSEA. The ends lost 1 base at V and 0 bases at J; junction bases unmatched: 0. CDR3 region: CSVEGTSGSSYNEQFF. CDR3 sequence (DNA): TGCAGCGTTGAAGGGACTAGCGGGAGCTCCTACAATGAGCAGTTCTTC.

The chain has TRBV2 and TRBJ1-2, with TRBD1 as a possible D gene (5 bases). With 8 bases removed from V and 5 bases from J, the gap between germline ends came to 18 bases. This CDR3 has 14 residues. CDR1 SNHLY and CDR2 FYNNEI come from the germline V gene. CDR3 sequence reads: CASAPWRGSYGYTF. CDR3 nucleotide sequence: TGTGCCAGCGCGCCGTGGAGGGGTTCGTATGGCTACACCTTC.

This clonotype was recorded a few times. The rearrangement uses TRBV4-2 and TRBJ2-2; 9 nucleotides line up with TRBD2. CDR3 length: 16 residues. J gave up 3 bases and V 0 bases, and 2 bases lay outside the gene matches. Germline values: CDR1 LGHNA, CDR2 YNFKEQ. CDR3: CASSQEKRGDTGELFF. The CDR3 DNA sequence: TGTGCCAGCAGCCAAGAGAAGCGGGGGGACACCGGGGAGCTGTTTTTT.

V gene TRBV7-9 combines with J gene TRBJ2-2; the D gene is possibly TRBD1 (6 bases). V gave up 4 bases and J gave up 5 bases, with 14 bases separating them. The germline gives CDR1 SEHNR, CDR2 FQNEAQ (reference sequence). The CDR3 spans 15 residues. CDR3 DNA sequence: TGTGCCAGCAGCTCTCCTGGACAGCGTACCGGGGAGCTGTTTTTT. Its protein is CASSSPGQRTGELFF.

This clonotype has only a few counts. The J gene is TRBJ2-3, the V gene TRBV15; TRBD1 matches 12 bases. This CDR3 is 14 amino acids long. V lost 3 bases to trimming and J lost 6 bases; unmatched junction nucleotides: 1. Looked up from germline, CDR1 is LNHNV and CDR2 is YYDKDF (reference sequence). The CDR3 nucleotides read TGTGCCACCAGCAGGGGACAGGGGGCGGATACGCAGTATTTT. The encoded protein is CATSRGQGADTQYF.

This clonotype was seen more than once but under ten times. The genes are TRBV4-3 and TRBJ2-7; possibly TRBD2 for D (5 bases). The CDR3 consists of 14 residues. Germline V CDR1 and CDR2: LGHNA, YSLEER. V gave up 4 bases and J gave up 2 bases, with 12 bases separating them. The CDR3 DNA sequence: TGCGCCAGCAGCCTGACCCTCGGGACCTACGAGCAGTACTTC. Its translation is CASSLTLGTYEQYF.

This clonotype was picked up a small number of times. This sequence joins TRBV27 and TRBJ2-3; D unclear. This CDR3 region has 15 residues. V was trimmed by 5 bases and J by 2 bases, leaving 14 bases between them. Germline V gene lookup returns CDR1 MNHEY and CDR2 SMNVEV (reference sequence). The CDR3 DNA sequence: TGTGCCAGCAGTCCGCGGACGGAATTCACAGATACGCAGTATTTT. Residues: CASSPRTEFTDTQYF.

This clonotype was counted ten times or more. The chain uses TRBV3-1 and TRBJ2-2; unclear D gene. V lost 0 bases, J lost 2 bases, and 4 bases lay in between. Germline lookup yields CDR1 LGHDT and CDR2 YNNKEL (reference sequence). CDR3 length: 14 amino acids. The CDR3 DNA sequence: TGTGCCAGCAGCCAAGAACCTAACACCGGGGAGCTGTTTTTT. Its protein product is CASSQEPNTGELFF.

The V call is TRBV20-1, the J call TRBJ1-4, with D perhaps TRBD1 (5 bases). Germline V gene sequence: CDR1 DFQATT, CDR2 SNEGSKA (reference sequence). The germline V and J ends were trimmed by 3 bases and 6 bases, with 11 bases remaining between them. The CDR3 runs 13 residues. DNA for the CDR3: TGCAGTGCTAGGGGGGTTGTGGATGAAAAACTGTTTTTT. The encoded protein is CSARGVVDEKLFF.

The J gene is TRBJ2-3, the V gene TRBV20-1, with D perhaps matching TRBD2 (6 bases). This CDR3 contains 15 residues. Per germline, CDR1 DFQATT and CDR2 SNEGSKA (reference sequence). V was cut by 2 bases and J by 3 bases, with 15 bases left in between. The CDR3 DNA follows: TGCAGTGCTAGATCCCGGGATGGGAGGACAGATACGCAGTATTTT. Its protein product is CSARSRDGRTDTQYF.

This clonotype was seen at least ten times. This sequence joins TRBV7-2 and TRBJ2-4, with a tentative D call TRBD2 (6 bases). The V gene lost 7 bases and the J gene lost 8 bases, with 18 bases spanning the gap. The CDR3 spans 14 residues. The germline V gene encodes CDR1 SGHTA and CDR2 FQGNSA. This chain's CDR3 is CASTIGGVWDIQYF. In DNA form, the CDR3 reads TGTGCCAGCACCATTGGAGGGGTCTGGGACATTCAGTACTTC.